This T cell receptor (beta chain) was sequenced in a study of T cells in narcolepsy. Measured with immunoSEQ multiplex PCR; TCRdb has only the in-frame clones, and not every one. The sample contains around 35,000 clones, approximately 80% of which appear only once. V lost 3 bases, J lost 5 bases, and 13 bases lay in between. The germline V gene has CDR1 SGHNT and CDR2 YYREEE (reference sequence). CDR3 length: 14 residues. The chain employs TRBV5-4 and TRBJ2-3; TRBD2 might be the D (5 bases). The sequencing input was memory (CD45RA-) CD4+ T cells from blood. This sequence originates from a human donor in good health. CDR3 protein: CASSYRAEGDTQYF. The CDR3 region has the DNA TGTGCCAGCAGCTACCGGGCCGAGGGAGATACGCAGTATTTT.